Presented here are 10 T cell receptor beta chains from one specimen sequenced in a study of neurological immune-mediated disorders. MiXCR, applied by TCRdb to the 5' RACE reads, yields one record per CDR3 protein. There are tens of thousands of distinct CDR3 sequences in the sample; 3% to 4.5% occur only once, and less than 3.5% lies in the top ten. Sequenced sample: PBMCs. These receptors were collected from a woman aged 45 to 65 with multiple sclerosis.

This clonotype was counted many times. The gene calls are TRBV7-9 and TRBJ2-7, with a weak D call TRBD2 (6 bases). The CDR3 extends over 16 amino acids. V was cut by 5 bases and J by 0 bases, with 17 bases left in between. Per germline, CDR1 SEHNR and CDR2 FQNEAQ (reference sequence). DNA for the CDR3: TGTGCCAGCAGCGATAAGTGGTACGGGAGCTCCTACGAGCAGTACTTC. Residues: CASSDKWYGSSYEQYF. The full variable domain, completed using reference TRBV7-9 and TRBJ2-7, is DTGVSQNPRHKITKRGQNVTFRCDPISEHNRLYWYRQTLGQGPEFLTYFQNEAQLEKSRLLSDRFSAERPKGSFSTLEIQRTEQGDSAMYLCASSDKWYGSSYEQYFGPGTRLTVT.

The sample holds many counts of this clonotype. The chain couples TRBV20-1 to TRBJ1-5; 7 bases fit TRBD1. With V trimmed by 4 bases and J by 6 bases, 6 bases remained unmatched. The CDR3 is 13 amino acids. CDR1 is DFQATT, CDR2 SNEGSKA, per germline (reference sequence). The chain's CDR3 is CSANTGVGQPQHF. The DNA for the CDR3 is TGCAGTGCTAACACAGGGGTGGGTCAGCCCCAGCATTTT.

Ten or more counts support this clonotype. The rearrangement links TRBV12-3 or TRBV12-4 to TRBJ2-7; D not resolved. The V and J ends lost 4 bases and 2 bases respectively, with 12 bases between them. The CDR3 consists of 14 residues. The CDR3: CASSSTGPPYEQYF. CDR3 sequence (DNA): TGTGCCAGCAGTTCCACCGGACCACCCTACGAGCAGTACTTC.

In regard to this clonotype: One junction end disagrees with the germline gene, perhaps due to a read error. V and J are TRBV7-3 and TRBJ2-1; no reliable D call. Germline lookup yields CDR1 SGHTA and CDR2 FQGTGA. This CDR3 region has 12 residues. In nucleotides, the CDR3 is TGTGCCAGCAGACCTAATGAGCATGAGCAGTTATTC. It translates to CASRPNEHEQLF.

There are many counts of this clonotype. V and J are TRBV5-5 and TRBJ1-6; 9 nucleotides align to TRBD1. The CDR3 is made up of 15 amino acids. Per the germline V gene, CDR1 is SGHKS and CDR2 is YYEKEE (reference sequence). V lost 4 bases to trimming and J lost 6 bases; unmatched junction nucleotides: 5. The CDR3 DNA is TGTGCCAGCAGCGCTGGACAGGGGATTAATTCACCCCTCCACTTT. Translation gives CASSAGQGINSPLHF. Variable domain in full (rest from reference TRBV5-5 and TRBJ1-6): DAGVTQSPTHLIKTRGQQVTLRCSPISGHKSVSWYQQVLGQGPQFIFQYYEKEERGRGNFPDRFSARQFPNYSSELNVNALLLGDSALYLCASSAGQGINSPLHFGNGTRLTVT.

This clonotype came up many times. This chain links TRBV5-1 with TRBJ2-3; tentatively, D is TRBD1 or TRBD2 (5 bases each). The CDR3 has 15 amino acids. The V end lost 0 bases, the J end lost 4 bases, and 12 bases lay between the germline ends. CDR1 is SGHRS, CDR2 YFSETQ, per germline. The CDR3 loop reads CASSLAPGRADTQYF. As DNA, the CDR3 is TGCGCCAGCAGCTTGGCTCCGGGGCGGGCAGATACGCAGTATTTT.

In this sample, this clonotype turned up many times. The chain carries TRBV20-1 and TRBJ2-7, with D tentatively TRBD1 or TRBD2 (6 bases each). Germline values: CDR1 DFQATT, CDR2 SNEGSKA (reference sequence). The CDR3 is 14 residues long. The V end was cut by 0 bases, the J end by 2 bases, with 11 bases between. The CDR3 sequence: CSARDWGAAYEQYF. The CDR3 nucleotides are TGCAGTGCTAGAGATTGGGGGGCCGCCTACGAGCAGTACTTC.

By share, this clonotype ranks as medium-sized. CDR3 residues: CASSYSGQLDYPNNEQFF. In DNA, the CDR3 is TGCGCCAGCAGCTACTCGGGACAGCTCGACTACCCCAACAATGAGCAGTTCTTC. The V and J genes are TRBV5-1 and TRBJ2-1; 7 positions agree with TRBD1. V was clipped by 3 bases and J by 5 bases; unmatched bases: 17. Germline-derived CDR1 and CDR2 are SGHRS and YFSETQ. This CDR3 region has 18 residues.

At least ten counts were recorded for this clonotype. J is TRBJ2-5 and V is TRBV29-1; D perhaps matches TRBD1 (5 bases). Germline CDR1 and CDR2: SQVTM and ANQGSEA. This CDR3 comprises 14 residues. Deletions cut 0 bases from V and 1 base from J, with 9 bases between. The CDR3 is CSVEEGHSQETQYF. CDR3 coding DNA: TGCAGCGTTGAAGAGGGGCACAGCCAAGAGACCCAGTACTTC.

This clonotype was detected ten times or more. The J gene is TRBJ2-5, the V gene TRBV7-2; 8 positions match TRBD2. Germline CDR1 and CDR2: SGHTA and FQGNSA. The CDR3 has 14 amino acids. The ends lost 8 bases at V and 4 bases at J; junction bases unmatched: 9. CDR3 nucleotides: TGTGCCAGCCGACCCGGGGGGGGGCGAGAGACCCAGTACTTC. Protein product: CASRPGGGRETQYF.